The next 18 T cell receptor beta chains were all read from a single sample in a study of regulatory T cells in long-lasting Graves disease (dated by TCRdb to about 2021). To prepare the library, multiplex PCR was applied. This sample was sequenced with an Illumina HiSeq 4000. To build TCR beta libraries, CDR3 regions were amplified by Arm-PCR using iRepertoire HTBI primers. In-frame beta chains were kept once TCRdb had trimmed the public reads at Q25 with fastp and called clones with MiXCR. Merged by CDR3 protein, the rows form single entries marked with the most common genes and DNA. The sample table lists fewer than 550,000 distinct CDR3 sequences, 15% to 20% of them with a count of one. The biggest ten clones account for 20% to 25% of the sample. Interpreted using the paper, the time point label stands for: newly diagnosed GD, antithyroid drugs for less than 3 months. RNA was extracted from PBMCs in TRIzol for both TCR sequencing and RNA sequencing.

The data also belong to a second study, concerning T cells in Graves' hyperthyroidism and ophthalmopathy.

Source: peripheral blood mononuclear cells (PBMCs), taken at new diagnosis, from a patient treated with antithyroid drugs. Receptors originate from a middle-aged woman with Graves disease. Donor details come from another sample of the same person, matched by shared clones.

This clonotype was seen many times. The CDR3 nucleotides are TGTGCCAGCAGTGTTTCCTCACCGGGCCTCCCTTACGAGCAGTACTTC. This gives the protein CASSVSSPGLPYEQYF. The rearrangement uses TRBV2 and TRBJ2-7; D is unclear. Germline V gene lookup returns CDR1 SNHLY and CDR2 FYNNEI. V lost 4 bases to trimming and J lost 4 bases, with 20 bases between them. This CDR3 is 16 amino acids long.

Notes on this clonotype: The conserved closing phenylalanine or tryptophan is absent in this CDR3, likely reflecting a read error. The chain employs TRBV11-2 and TRBJ2-7; TRBD1 might be the D (6 bases). Per germline, CDR1 SGHAT and CDR2 FQNNGV. The CDR3 is 14 amino acids. The V and J ends lost 5 bases and 0 bases respectively, with 11 bases between them. The CDR3 region is CASSLGGSSYEQYL. For the CDR3, the DNA is TGTGCCAGCAGCCTAGGGGGTAGCTCCTACGAGCAGTACTTA.

The chain uses TRBV19 and TRBJ2-1, with TRBD1 matching over 7 bases. The CDR3 spans 18 residues. The germline CDR1 and CDR2 sequences are LNHDA and SQIVND (reference sequence). V lost 3 bases, J lost 2 bases, and 13 bases stayed unmatched. The CDR3, as DNA: TGTGCCAGTAGTATTGATGTACAGGGGCCCGGACCCTACAATGAGCAGTTCTTC. Translated, it gives CASSIDVQGPGPYNEQFF.

V and J are TRBV9 and TRBJ2-2, with TRBD1 matching over 9 bases. J gave up 4 bases and V 7 bases, and 2 bases lay outside the gene matches. Germline CDR1 and CDR2: SGDLS and YYNGEE. CDR3 length equals 13 residues. The CDR3 sequence is CASGDRATGELFF. For the CDR3, the DNA is TGTGCCAGCGGGGACAGGGCCACCGGGGAGCTGTTTTTT.

A few counts support this clonotype. The genes are TRBV12-3 or TRBV12-4 and TRBJ1-2; D is undetermined. The CDR3 consists of 13 residues. With 1 base removed from V and 7 bases from J, the gap between germline ends came to 10 bases. CDR3 loop: CASSLGTVGGYTF. Here the CDR3 DNA reads TGTGCCAGCAGTTTAGGGACCGTCGGTGGCTACACCTTC.

This clonotype was detected many times. V gene TRBV12-3 or TRBV12-4 combines with J gene TRBJ2-7, with unresolved D. This CDR3 is 13 amino acids long. The V and J ends lost 3 bases and 5 bases respectively, with 11 bases between them. The CDR3 spells CASSLYPIHEQYF. CDR3 nucleotide sequence: TGTGCCAGCAGTTTGTACCCAATTCACGAGCAGTACTTC.

This sequence joins TRBV20-1 and TRBJ1-1; D gene uncertain. CDR3 length: 13 amino acids. The V end was cut by 0 bases, the J end by 3 bases, with 8 bases between. CDR1 DFQATT and CDR2 SNEGSKA come from the germline V gene (reference sequence). CDR3 DNA: TGCAGTGCTAGAGATGAGGTTGACACTGAAGCTTTCTTT. As protein: CSARDEVDTEAFF.

The chain employs TRBV19 and TRBJ1-6, with 10 nucleotides matching TRBD1. The germline gives CDR1 LNHDA, CDR2 SQIVND (reference sequence). The trim removed 7 bases at V and 0 bases at J, leaving 3 bases unmatched. The CDR3 extends over 16 amino acids. CDR3 sequence (DNA): TGTGCCAGTACGGGACAGGGGAGCTCCTATAATTCACCCCTCCACTTT. Its translation: CASTGQGSSYNSPLHF.

This clonotype appeared many times. V gene TRBV7-3 combines with J gene TRBJ2-2, with D uncertain. Germline CDR1 and CDR2: SGHTA and FQGTGA. The CDR3 is 15 amino acids. Trimming shortened V by 3 bases and J by 2 bases, and 10 bases separated the two germline ends. CDR3 DNA: TGTGCCAGCAGCTTTGGGCGAGTTAACACCGGGGAGCTGTTTTTT. This sequence encodes CASSFGRVNTGELFF.

This clonotype has a handful of counts. The conserved closing phenylalanine or tryptophan is absent in this CDR3, likely reflecting a read error. This sequence joins TRBV3-1 and TRBJ1-1; unclear D gene. Germline CDR1 is LGHDT and CDR2 is YNNKEL (reference sequence). V was cut by 3 bases and J by 6 bases, with 8 bases left in between. This CDR3 has 12 amino acids. CDR3 DNA: TGTGCCAGCAGCCAGTCATATTCTGAAGCTTTCCTT. Amino acids: CASSQSYSEAFL.

The gene calls are TRBV20-1 and TRBJ2-5; D possibly matches TRBD1 or TRBD2 (6 bases each). The CDR3 contains 15 residues. The V and J ends lost 4 bases and 2 bases respectively, with 17 bases between them. CDR1 is DFQATT and CDR2 is SNEGSKA in the germline V gene (reference sequence). CDR3 DNA sequence: TGCAGTGCTATAGGGGGGACTCGGTCTCAAGAGACCCAGTACTTC. Amino acid sequence: CSAIGGTRSQETQYF.

This clonotype was counted only a few times. The chain links TRBV5-6 to TRBJ1-2, with TRBD1 identical over 7 bases. The CDR3 totals 13 residues. Trimming at V came to 4 bases and at J to 7 bases, leaving 7 bases not matched to a gene. Germline V lookup: CDR1 SGHDT, CDR2 YYEEEE. CDR3 loop: CASSHDRAGGYTF. The CDR3 region has the DNA TGTGCCAGCAGCCACGACAGGGCAGGTGGCTACACCTTC.

The chain uses TRBV19 and TRBJ2-7; D gene unclear. CDR3 length: 11 residues. Trimming took 9 bases from V and 6 from J, leaving 12 bases between them. CDR1 and CDR2 from the germline V gene are LNHDA and SQIVND (reference sequence). DNA of the CDR3: TGTGCCAGCTTGGGATTCGGCGAGCAGTACTTC. Its translation is CASLGFGEQYF. Supplemented by reference TRBV19 and TRBJ2-7, the full variable domain reads DGGITQSPKYLFRKEGQNVTLSCEQNLNHDAMYWYRQDPGQGLRLIYYSQIVNDFQKGDIAEGYSVSREKKESFPLTVTSAQKNPTAFYLCASLGFGEQYFGPGTRLTVT.

V gene TRBV6-2 or TRBV6-3 combines with J gene TRBJ2-3; a weak D match, TRBD2 (5 bases). Trimming removed 4 bases from V and 2 bases from J, with 16 bases in between. This CDR3 comprises 16 residues. Germline CDR1 MNHEY, CDR2 SVGEGT. CDR3 DNA: TGTGCCAGCAGTTTACCCCAGCGGACCACCACAGATACGCAGTATTTT. As protein: CASSLPQRTTTDTQYF.

This rearrangement joins TRBV12-5 to TRBJ1-1; tentative D call: TRBD1 (6 bases). The germline gives CDR1 LGHNT, CDR2 FRNRAP. The CDR3 contains 12 residues. Between the trimmed V and J ends, which lost 6 bases and 4 bases, there was a span of 9 bases. CDR3 residues: CASGGGSTEAFF. CDR3 DNA sequence: TGTGCTAGTGGAGGGGGGAGCACTGAAGCTTTCTTT. The full variable domain, in which reference TRBV12-5 and TRBJ1-1 provide the parts outside the CDR3, is DARVTQTPRHKVTEMGQEVTMRCQPILGHNTVFWYRQTMMQGLELLAYFRNRAPLDDSGMPKDRFSAEMPDATLATLKIQPSEPRDSAVYFCASGGGSTEAFFGQGTRLTVV.

In this sample, this clonotype turned up many times. No DNA is shown, since the ends of the CDR3 on it are uncertain; the CDR3 is the one TCRdb lists. The rearrangement uses TRBV12-3 or TRBV12-4 and TRBJ1-4. Both ends counted, the CDR3 spans 13 residues. CDR3 sequence: CASSFLAGEKLFF.

This clonotype was detected ten times or more. This chain joins TRBV30 and TRBJ1-2; no firm D call. The length of the CDR3 is 12 residues. The germline CDR1 and CDR2 sequences are GTSNPN and SVGIG (reference sequence). Deletions cut 2 bases from V and 6 bases from J, with 10 bases between. The CDR3 loop is CAWSTGEHGYTF. For the CDR3, the DNA is TGTGCCTGGAGTACCGGGGAACATGGCTACACCTTC.

The V gene is TRBV7-9, the J gene TRBJ2-7; D gene ambiguous. The CDR3 is 12 amino acids. Trimming took 1 base from V and 5 from J, leaving 6 bases between them. CDR1 is SEHNR, CDR2 FQNEAQ, per germline (reference sequence). In nucleotides, the CDR3 is TGTGCCAGCAGCTTAGGTTATGACGAGCAGTACTTC. Protein: CASSLGYDEQYF.